These 16 T cell receptor beta chains came from one sample sequenced in a study of T cell responses to AZD1222 COVID-19 vaccine. Assay used: immunoSEQ multiplex PCR; TCRdb lists only in-frame clones, some missing. The data hold over 120,000 clones, with about 86% observed a single time. The specimen comprised peripheral blood, sampled 28 days after the second AZD1222 dose. The receptor set was obtained from an adult who received the AZD1222 COVID-19 vaccine.

The rearrangement joins TRBV4-1 to TRBJ2-7, with unresolved D. This CDR3 is 14 amino acids long. The V end was cut by 1 base, the J end by 6 bases, with 13 bases between. Germline assignment: CDR1 MGHRA and CDR2 YSYEKL. The CDR3 DNA reads as TGCGCCAGCAGCCAAGGCTACTTCCCCGGCGAGCAGTACTTC. Its protein is CASSQGYFPGEQYF.

This chain connects TRBV4-1 to TRBJ1-2; TRBD1 is a possible D gene (6 bases). CDR1 and CDR2 (germline): MGHRA, YSYEKL. This CDR3 is 13 amino acids long. V lost 0 bases to trimming and J lost 4 bases, with 6 bases between them. CDR3 protein: CASSQEGGYGYTF. CDR3 DNA: TGCGCCAGCAGCCAAGAAGGGGGCTATGGCTACACCTTC.

This chain connects TRBV15 to TRBJ2-7, with 10 positions matching TRBD2. V lost 6 bases to trimming and J lost 3 bases; unmatched junction nucleotides: 8. CDR1 and CDR2 from the germline V gene are LNHNV and YYDKDF (reference sequence). This CDR3 region has 15 residues. For the CDR3, the DNA is TGTGCCACCAGGATGAGGACTAGCGGACTCTACGAGCAGTACTTC. Translation: CATRMRTSGLYEQYF.

This sequence joins TRBV28 and TRBJ2-7; D remains ambiguous. Trimming shortened V by 5 bases and J by 3 bases, and 11 bases separated the two germline ends. There are 13 residues in the CDR3. The V gene's germline CDR1 is MDHEN and CDR2 SYDVKM. The CDR3 spells CASSPPALYEQYF. CDR3 DNA sequence: TGTGCCAGCAGTCCCCCAGCACTCTACGAGCAGTACTTC.

The V and J genes are TRBV7-9 and TRBJ2-5; no firm D call. V was trimmed by 5 bases and J by 5 bases, leaving 21 bases between them. CDR3 length: 16 residues. Germline V gene lookup returns CDR1 SEHNR and CDR2 FQNEAQ (reference sequence). CDR3 sequence: CASSHVEGPSLETQYF. CDR3 coding DNA: TGTGCCAGCAGCCACGTGGAAGGGCCTTCTCTTGAGACCCAGTACTTC.

V gene TRBV15 combines with J gene TRBJ2-1, with 14 nucleotides matching TRBD2. V lost 1 base, J lost 10 bases, and 9 bases stayed unmatched. The CDR3 has 17 residues. CDR1 and CDR2 (germline): LNHNV, YYDKDF (reference sequence). CDR3 residues: CATSRALGTSGGGEQFF. CDR3 coding DNA: TGTGCCACCAGCAGAGCCCTAGGGACTAGCGGGGGAGGGGAGCAGTTCTTC.

DNA for the CDR3: TGCGCCAGCAGCCAACCAGACCAGGGAAACACCATATATTTT. It yields the protein CASSQPDQGNTIYF. This chain links TRBV4-1 with TRBJ1-3, with D unclear. The V and J ends lost 2 bases and 4 bases respectively, with 9 bases between them. The germline gives CDR1 MGHRA, CDR2 YSYEKL. This CDR3 is 14 amino acids long.

This clone was counted between two and nine times. This chain uses TRBV11-2 with TRBJ1-2, with 8 bases lining up with TRBD1. CDR1 is SGHAT, CDR2 FQNNGV, per germline. With V trimmed by 3 bases and J by 10 bases, 10 bases remained unmatched. This CDR3 has 14 amino acids. The DNA of the CDR3 is TGTGCCAGCAGCTTCCTCGGGACAGGCCTAGACTACACCTTC. Residues: CASSFLGTGLDYTF.

This rearrangement joins TRBV19 to TRBJ2-7; TRBD1 agrees at 10 bases. Germline V gene sequence: CDR1 LNHDA, CDR2 SQIVND (reference sequence). There are 15 residues in the CDR3. The V segment lost 5 bases and the J segment 1 base; nucleotides outside the gene matches: 5. The CDR3 loop reads CASSAPGQGSYEQYF. In nucleotides, the CDR3 is TGTGCCAGTAGTGCACCGGGACAGGGGTCCTACGAGCAGTACTTC.

The rearrangement uses TRBV3-1 (or the pseudogene TRBV3-2) and TRBJ1-2, with D tentatively TRBD1 (5 bases). Germline lookup yields CDR1 LGHDT and CDR2 YNNKEL (reference sequence). The CDR3 has 15 amino acids. V was cut by 3 bases and J by 8 bases, with 19 bases left in between. DNA for the CDR3: TGTGCCAGCAGCCACAGACAAGGGGCCTGGGAAGGCTACACCTTC. It codes for CASSHRQGAWEGYTF.

The V and J genes are TRBV5-6 and TRBJ2-2; possibly TRBD1 for D (7 bases). Trimming took 4 bases from V and 6 from J, leaving 13 bases between them. This CDR3 is built from 14 residues. Germline V gene data show CDR1 as SGHDT and CDR2 as YYEEEE. The CDR3 spells CASSARRGAGELFF. The DNA for the CDR3 is TGTGCCAGCAGCGCCCGCAGGGGGGCCGGGGAGCTGTTTTTT.

This clone was observed a single time. The genes are TRBV4-1 and TRBJ1-5; 8 nucleotides match TRBD1. CDR1 and CDR2 from the germline V gene are MGHRA and YSYEKL. CDR3 size: 17 residues. Germline trimming cut 1 base from V and 7 bases from J; bases unmatched to any gene: 12. CDR3 coding DNA: TGCGCCAGCAGCCAAGCATTGGCAGACAGGGGACGGCAGCCCCAGCATTTT. This sequence encodes CASSQALADRGRQPQHF.

This chain links TRBV7-9 with TRBJ1-1; D is unresolved. CDR3 length: 10 amino acids. Between the trimmed V and J ends, which lost 7 bases and 8 bases, there was a span of 8 bases. CDR1 SEHNR and CDR2 FQNEAQ come from the germline V gene (reference sequence). This chain's CDR3 is CASNRLEAFF. CDR3 in DNA: TGTGCCAGCAACAGATTAGAAGCTTTCTTT.

The chain joins TRBV28 to TRBJ1-6; D not certain. Germline assignment: CDR1 MDHEN and CDR2 SYDVKM. The V end lost 0 bases, the J end lost 5 bases, and 5 bases lay between the germline ends. The CDR3 consists of 14 residues. The DNA of the CDR3 is TGTGCCAGCAGTTTATGGAGAGATAATTCACCCCTCCACTTT. It encodes CASSLWRDNSPLHF.

This clone was seen a handful of times. J is TRBJ2-7 and V is TRBV4-2; TRBD2 agrees at 7 bases. J was trimmed by 2 bases and V by 1 base; bases with no gene match: 5. The CDR3 totals 15 residues. CDR1 and CDR2 (germline): LGHNA, YNFKEQ. The CDR3 here is CASSQVAGVTYEQYF. The CDR3 DNA is TGTGCCAGCAGCCAAGTTGCGGGGGTAACCTACGAGCAGTACTTC.

The rearrangement uses TRBV5-1 and TRBJ1-1; D perhaps matches TRBD1 (5 bases). Germline V gene sequence: CDR1 SGHRS, CDR2 YFSETQ. This CDR3 has 14 residues. Trimming took 4 bases from V and 1 from J, leaving 11 bases between them. The CDR3 DNA is TGCGCCAGCAGCCCAAGTGGGGGGAACACTGAAGCTTTCTTT. Its protein is CASSPSGGNTEAFF.